The present TCR beta chain was sequenced within a study of OX40 agonist ivuxolimab in advanced cancers. The germline V gene encodes CDR1 SEHNR and CDR2 FQNEAQ (reference sequence). The CDR3 is 18 amino acids. V trimming: 5 bases; J trimming: 2 bases; junction bases outside the gene matches: 14. Measured with immunoSEQ multiplex PCR; TCRdb has only the in-frame clones, and not every one. The sample holds 60,000 or so clones, 80% to 85% seen once. This chain links TRBV7-9 with TRBJ2-1; 8 nucleotides line up with TRBD2. Sample: CD4+ or CD8+ T cells sorted from blood, taken in a trial of the OX40 agonist ivuxolimab. The sequence derives from an adult with an advanced solid tumor such as melanoma, head and neck, liver or kidney cancer. The CDR3 bases are TGTGCCAGCAGCCCACCAGGACTAGCTACTTATACCTACAATGAGCAGTTCTTC. This sequence encodes CASSPPGLATYTYNEQFF. The full variable domain, in which reference TRBV7-9 and TRBJ2-1 provide the parts outside the CDR3, is DTGVSQNPRHKITKRGQNVTFRCDPISEHNRLYWYRQTLGQGPEFLTYFQNEAQLEKSRLLSDRFSAERPKGSFSTLEIQRTEQGDSAMYLCASSPPGLATYTYNEQFFGPGTRLTVL.